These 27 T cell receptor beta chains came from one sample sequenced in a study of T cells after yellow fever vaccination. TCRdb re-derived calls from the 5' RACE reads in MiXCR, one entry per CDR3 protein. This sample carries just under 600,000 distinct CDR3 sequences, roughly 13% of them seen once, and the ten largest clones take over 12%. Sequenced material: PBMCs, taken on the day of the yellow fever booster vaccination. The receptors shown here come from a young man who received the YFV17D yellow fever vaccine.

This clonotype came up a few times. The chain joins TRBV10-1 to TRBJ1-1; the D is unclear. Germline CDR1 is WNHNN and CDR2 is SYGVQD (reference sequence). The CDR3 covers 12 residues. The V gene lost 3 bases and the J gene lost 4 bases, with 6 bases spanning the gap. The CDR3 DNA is TGCGCCAGCAGTGACGCGGGCACTGAAGCTTTCTTT. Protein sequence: CASSDAGTEAFF.

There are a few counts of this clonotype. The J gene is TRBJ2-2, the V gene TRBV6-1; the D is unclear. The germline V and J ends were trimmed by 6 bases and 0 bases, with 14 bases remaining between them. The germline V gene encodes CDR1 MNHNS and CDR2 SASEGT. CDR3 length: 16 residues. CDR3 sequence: CASRTRKVANTGELFF. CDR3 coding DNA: TGTGCCAGCAGAACCAGGAAGGTAGCGAACACCGGGGAGCTGTTTTTT.

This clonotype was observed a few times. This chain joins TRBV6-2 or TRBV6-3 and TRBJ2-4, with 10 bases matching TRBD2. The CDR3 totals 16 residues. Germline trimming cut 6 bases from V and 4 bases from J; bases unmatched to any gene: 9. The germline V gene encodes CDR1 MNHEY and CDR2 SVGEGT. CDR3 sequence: CASSHGLAEEKNIQYF. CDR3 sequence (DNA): TGTGCCAGCAGCCACGGACTAGCGGAAGAAAAAAACATTCAGTACTTC.

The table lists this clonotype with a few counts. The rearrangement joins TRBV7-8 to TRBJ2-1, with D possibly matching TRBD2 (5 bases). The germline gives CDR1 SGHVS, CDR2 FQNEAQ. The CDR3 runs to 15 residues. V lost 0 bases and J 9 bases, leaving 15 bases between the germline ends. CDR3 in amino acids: CASSLARVEFSEQFF. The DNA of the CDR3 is TGTGCCAGCAGCTTAGCGAGGGTTGAGTTCTCTGAGCAGTTCTTC.

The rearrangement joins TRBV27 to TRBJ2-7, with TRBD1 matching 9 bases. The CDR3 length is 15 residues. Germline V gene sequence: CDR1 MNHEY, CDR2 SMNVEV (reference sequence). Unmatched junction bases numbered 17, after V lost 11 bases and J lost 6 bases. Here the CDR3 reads CASSRAGTGSGEQYF. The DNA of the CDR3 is TGTGCCTCCTCAAGGGCCGGGACAGGGAGTGGCGAGCAGTACTTC.

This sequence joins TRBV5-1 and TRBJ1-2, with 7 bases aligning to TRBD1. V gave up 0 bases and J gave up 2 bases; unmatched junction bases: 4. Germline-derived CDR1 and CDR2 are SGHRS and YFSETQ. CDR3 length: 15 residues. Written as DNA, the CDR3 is TGCGCCAGCAGCTTGGTAGAGGGGGCGAACTATGGCTACACCTTC. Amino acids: CASSLVEGANYGYTF.

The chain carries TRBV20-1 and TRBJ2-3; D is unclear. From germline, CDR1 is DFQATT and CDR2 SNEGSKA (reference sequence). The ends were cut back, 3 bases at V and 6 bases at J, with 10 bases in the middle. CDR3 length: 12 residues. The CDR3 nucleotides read TGCAGTGCTAGTAAGGGCAGCGATACGCAGTATTTT. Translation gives CSASKGSDTQYF.

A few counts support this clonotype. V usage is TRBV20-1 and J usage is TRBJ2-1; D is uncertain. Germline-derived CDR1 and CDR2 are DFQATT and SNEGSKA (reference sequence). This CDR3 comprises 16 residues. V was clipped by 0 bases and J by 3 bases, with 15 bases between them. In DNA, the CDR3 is TGCAGTGCTAGAGATCCTCGGAGTGTCTTCTACAATGAGCAGTTCTTC. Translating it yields CSARDPRSVFYNEQFF.

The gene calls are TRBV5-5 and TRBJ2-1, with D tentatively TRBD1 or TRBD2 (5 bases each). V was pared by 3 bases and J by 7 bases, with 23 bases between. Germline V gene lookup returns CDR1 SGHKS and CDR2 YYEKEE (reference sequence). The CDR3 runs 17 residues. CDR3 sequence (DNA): TGTGCCAGCAGCTATAAAAGTCGGGACGAGGGGTCGAATGAGCAGTTCTTC. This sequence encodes CASSYKSRDEGSNEQFF.

CDR3 region: CASSVGTGVTGELFF. The CDR3 DNA follows: TGTGCCAGCAGCGTAGGGACCGGGGTCACCGGGGAGCTGTTTTTT. The chain recombines TRBV9 with TRBJ2-2; D is perhaps TRBD2 (5 bases). The length of the CDR3 is 15 residues. The V and J ends lost 0 bases and 4 bases respectively, with 10 bases between them. Germline V gene lookup returns CDR1 SGDLS and CDR2 YYNGEE. Together with reference TRBV9 and TRBJ2-2, the CDR3 gives the full variable domain: DSGVTQTPKHLITATGQRVTLRCSPRSGDLSVYWYQQSLDQGLQFLIQYYNGEERAKGNILERFSAQQFPDLHSELNLSSLELGDSALYFCASSVGTGVTGELFFGEGSRLTVL.

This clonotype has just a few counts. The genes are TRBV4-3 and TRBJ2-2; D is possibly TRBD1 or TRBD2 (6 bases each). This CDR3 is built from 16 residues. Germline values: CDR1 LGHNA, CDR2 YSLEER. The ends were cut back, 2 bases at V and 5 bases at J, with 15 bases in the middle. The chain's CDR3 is CASSQSPRGVTGELFF. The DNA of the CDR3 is TGCGCCAGCAGCCAATCCCCAAGGGGGGTGACCGGGGAGCTGTTTTTT.

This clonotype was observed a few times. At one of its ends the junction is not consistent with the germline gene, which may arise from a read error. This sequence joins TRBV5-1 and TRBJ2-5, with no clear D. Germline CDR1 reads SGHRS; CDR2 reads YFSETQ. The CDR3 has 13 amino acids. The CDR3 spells CASRLGLQETQYF. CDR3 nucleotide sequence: TGCGCCAGCAGATTGGGGTTACAAGAGACCCAGTACTTC.

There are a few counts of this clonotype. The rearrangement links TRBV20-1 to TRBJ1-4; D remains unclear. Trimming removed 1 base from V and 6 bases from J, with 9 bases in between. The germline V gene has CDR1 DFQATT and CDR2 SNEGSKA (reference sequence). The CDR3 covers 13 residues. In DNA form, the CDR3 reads TGCAGTGCTAGAGTTGGCTCAGATGAAAAACTGTTTTTT. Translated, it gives CSARVGSDEKLFF.

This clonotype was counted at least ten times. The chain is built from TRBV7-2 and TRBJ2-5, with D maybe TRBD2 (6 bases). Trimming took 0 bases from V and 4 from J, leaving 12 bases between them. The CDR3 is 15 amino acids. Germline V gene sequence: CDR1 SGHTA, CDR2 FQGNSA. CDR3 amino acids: CASSLAPVGGETQYF. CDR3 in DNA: TGTGCCAGCAGCTTAGCGCCGGTCGGGGGAGAGACCCAGTACTTC.

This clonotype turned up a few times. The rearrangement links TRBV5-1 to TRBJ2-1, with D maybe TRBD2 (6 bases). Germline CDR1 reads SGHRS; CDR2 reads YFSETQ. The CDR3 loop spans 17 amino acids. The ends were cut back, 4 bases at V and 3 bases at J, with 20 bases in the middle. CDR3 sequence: CASSLREASGLYNEQFF. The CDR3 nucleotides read TGCGCCAGCAGCCTCCGCGAGGCAAGCGGGCTCTACAATGAGCAGTTCTTC.

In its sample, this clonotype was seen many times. The CDR3 coding sequence is TGTGCCAGCAACCTTGGGGAAGGGAGTGAGCAGTTCTTC. Residues: CASNLGEGSEQFF. The chain employs TRBV12-3 or TRBV12-4 and TRBJ2-1, with D maybe TRBD2 (5 bases). V dropped 7 bases and J dropped 9 bases, with 16 bases sitting between them. The CDR3 sequence is 13 residues long.

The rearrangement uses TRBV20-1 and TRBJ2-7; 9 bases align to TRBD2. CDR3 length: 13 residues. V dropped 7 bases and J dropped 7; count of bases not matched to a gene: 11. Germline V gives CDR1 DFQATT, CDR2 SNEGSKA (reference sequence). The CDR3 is CSGQTSGSREQYF. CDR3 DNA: TGCAGTGGGCAAACTAGCGGGTCCAGGGAGCAGTACTTC.

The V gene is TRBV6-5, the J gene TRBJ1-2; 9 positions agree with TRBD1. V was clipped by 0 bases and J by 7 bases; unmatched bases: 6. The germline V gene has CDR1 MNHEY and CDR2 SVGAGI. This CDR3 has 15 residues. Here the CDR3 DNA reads TGTGCCAGCAGTTACTCTCCGGGACAGGGTCTTGGCTACACCTTC. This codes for CASSYSPGQGLGYTF.

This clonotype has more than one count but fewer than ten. This chain's CDR3 is CASSLGLSGIVKETQYF. CDR3 DNA: TGCGCCAGCAGCTTGGGCCTTAGCGGGATCGTAAAAGAGACCCAGTACTTC. The genes are TRBV5-1 and TRBJ2-5, with 8 bases aligning to TRBD2. The germline V gene has CDR1 SGHRS and CDR2 YFSETQ. V lost 0 bases and J lost 3; bases outside the gene matches: 10. The CDR3 runs to 17 residues.

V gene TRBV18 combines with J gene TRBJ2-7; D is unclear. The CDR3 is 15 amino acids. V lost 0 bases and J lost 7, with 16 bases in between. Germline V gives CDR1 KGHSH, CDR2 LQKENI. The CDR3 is CASSPPSSGNGEQYF. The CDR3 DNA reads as TGTGCCAGCTCACCACCAAGTTCGGGCAATGGGGAGCAGTACTTC.

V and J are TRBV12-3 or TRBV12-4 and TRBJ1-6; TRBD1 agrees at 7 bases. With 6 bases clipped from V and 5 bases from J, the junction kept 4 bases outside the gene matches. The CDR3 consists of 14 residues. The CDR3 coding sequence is TGTGCCAGCAGACCCGGGACAGATAATTCACCCCTCCACTTT. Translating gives CASRPGTDNSPLHF.

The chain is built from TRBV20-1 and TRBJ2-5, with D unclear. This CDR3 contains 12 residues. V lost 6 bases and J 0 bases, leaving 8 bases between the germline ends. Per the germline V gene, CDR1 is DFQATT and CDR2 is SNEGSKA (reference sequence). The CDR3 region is CSAETHQETQYF. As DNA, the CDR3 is TGCAGTGCCGAGACACACCAAGAGACCCAGTACTTC.

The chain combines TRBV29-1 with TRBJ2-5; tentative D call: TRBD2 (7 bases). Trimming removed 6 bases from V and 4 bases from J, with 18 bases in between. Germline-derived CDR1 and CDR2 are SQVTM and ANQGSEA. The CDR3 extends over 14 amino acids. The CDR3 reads CSVEDSGEGETQYF. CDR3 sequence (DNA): TGCAGCGTGGAGGACAGCGGGGAGGGAGAGACCCAGTACTTC.

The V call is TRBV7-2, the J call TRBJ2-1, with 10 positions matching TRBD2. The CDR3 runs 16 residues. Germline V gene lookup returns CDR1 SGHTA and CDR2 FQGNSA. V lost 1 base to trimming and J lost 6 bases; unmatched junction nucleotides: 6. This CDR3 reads CASSLVLAGVGNEQFF. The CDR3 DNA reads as TGTGCCAGCAGCTTAGTCCTAGCGGGAGTAGGCAATGAGCAGTTCTTC.

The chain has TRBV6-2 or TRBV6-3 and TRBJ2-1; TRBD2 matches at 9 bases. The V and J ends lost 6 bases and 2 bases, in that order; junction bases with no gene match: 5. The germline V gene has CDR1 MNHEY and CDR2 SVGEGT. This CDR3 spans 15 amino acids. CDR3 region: CASSRLAATYNEQFF. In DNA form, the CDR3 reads TGTGCCAGCAGCCGACTAGCGGCTACCTACAATGAGCAGTTCTTC.

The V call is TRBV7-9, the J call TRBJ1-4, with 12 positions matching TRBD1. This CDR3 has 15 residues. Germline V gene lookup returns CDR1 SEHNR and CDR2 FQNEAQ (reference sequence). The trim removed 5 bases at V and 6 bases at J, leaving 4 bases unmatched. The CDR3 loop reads CASSTGDRGHEKLFF. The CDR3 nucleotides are TGTGCCAGCAGCACCGGGGACAGGGGGCATGAAAAACTGTTTTTT.

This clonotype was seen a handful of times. The CDR3 reads CASSYWEYQYF. Here the CDR3 DNA reads TGTGCCAGCAGTTACTGGGAATACCAGTACTTC. The chain joins TRBV6-6 to TRBJ2-7; D remains unclear. The CDR3 loop spans 11 amino acids. The germline CDR1 and CDR2 sequences are MNHNY and SVGAGI (reference sequence). Trimming took 1 base from V and 10 from J, leaving 8 bases between them.